This section outlines one T cell receptor beta chain sequence together with its context. This sample is part of a study of blood T cell repertoires in COVID-19. Study information: Sites in the United States, Italy and Spain provided acute and convalescent COVID-19 samples. T cells, B-cell-depleted T cells, or PBMCs supplied cDNA or gDNA.

Germline trimming cut 4 bases from V and 12 bases from J; bases unmatched to any gene: 17. The CDR3 extends over 15 amino acids. Germline CDR1 SGHRS, CDR2 YFSETQ. Original handling: Quantification of nucleated cells was approximated via reference gene primer amplification. Libraries were prepared by immunoSEQ multiplex PCR; TCRdb keeps only in-frame clonotypes and omits some of them. For V, J and clone size, that table is used; D and trimming come from the DNA. Among 240,000 or so clones listed, 70% to 85% were seen once. The rearrangement joins TRBV5-1 to TRBJ2-3; TRBD1 matches at 7 bases. The source of this sequence is a woman of 80 years or more with acute or convalescent COVID-19. Sequencing was performed on peripheral blood. CDR3 sequence: CASSGSGQLSALQYF. Here the CDR3 DNA reads TGCGCCAGCAGCGGATCGGGACAGCTCTCAGCACTTCAGTATTTT. Complete variable domain (other parts from reference TRBV5-1 and TRBJ2-3): KAGVTQTPRYLIKTRGQQVTLSCSPISGHRSVSWYQQTPGQGLQFLFEYFSETQRNKGNFPGRFSGRQFSNSRSEMNVSTLELGDSALYLCASSGSGQLSALQYFGPGTRLTVL.